This T cell receptor beta chain was obtained from a study of CD8 T cell repertoires and HIV-1 epitope variants. About the research overall: T cells were stimulated with Twenty-five Gag and Nef peptides separately. Broader study findings: Most of the nine antigen-specific clonotypes appeared cross-reactive to autologous or escape variants.

Clones were sequenced by immunoSEQ multiplex PCR, and TCRdb holds only the in-frame ones, with some missing. The table includes over 5,000 clones, under 75% detected once. With regard to this clone: As yet, its antigen is unknown.

V was cut by 1 base and J by 3 bases, with 12 bases left in between. CDR1 is LNHNV, CDR2 YYDKDF, per germline (reference sequence). This CDR3 has 15 amino acids. The receptor's source is a male donor with HIV. The rearrangement uses TRBV15 and TRBJ1-2, with D possibly being TRBD1 (5 bases). The specimen was cultured CD8+ T cells derived from PBMCs. The CDR3 loop is CATSRAGDGDYGYTF. CDR3 bases: TGTGCCACCAGCAGAGCGGGGGATGGAGACTATGGCTACACCTTC.